The next 17 T cell receptor beta chains were all read from a single sample in a study of cytomegalovirus exposure and HLA in healthy donors. A multiplex PCR was run with 60 Vbeta primers and 13 Jbeta primers. Profiling relied on immunoSEQ multiplex PCR, and the TCRdb table lists in-frame clones only, not all of them. This table holds more than 85,000 clones, 70% to 80% found once. The material sequenced was PBMCs. These receptors originate from a male donor in good health and CMV-seropositive.

The rearrangement links TRBV7-6 to TRBJ1-3; TRBD1 agrees at 12 bases. The length of the CDR3 is 16 residues. The trim removed 5 bases at V and 3 bases at J, leaving 5 bases unmatched. Germline V gene lookup returns CDR1 SGHVS and CDR2 FNYEAQ. This CDR3 reads CASSPRDRGLGNTIYF. Here the CDR3 DNA reads TGTGCCAGCAGCCCAAGGGACAGGGGGCTTGGAAACACCATATATTTT.

This clone was counted a few times. The J gene is TRBJ1-6, the V gene TRBV2; TRBD1 matches at 9 bases. This CDR3 has 17 residues. Germline CDR1 reads SNHLY; CDR2 reads FYNNEI. Trimming cost V 6 bases and J 1 base; bases outside gene matches: 7. The CDR3 sequence: CASRVPGQGSYNSPLHF. The CDR3 nucleotides are TGTGCCAGCAGGGTCCCGGGACAGGGTTCCTATAATTCACCCCTCCACTTT.

This clone was observed once. CDR3 region: CASRSSGQAGYTF. CDR3 DNA: TGTGCCAGCAGATCCTCTGGACAGGCCGGCTACACCTTC. The V and J genes are TRBV6-5 and TRBJ1-2; TRBD1 matches at 7 bases. The CDR3 sequence is 13 residues long. J lost 8 bases, V lost 6 bases, and 9 bases had no gene match. Germline CDR1 reads MNHEY; CDR2 reads SVGAGI.

V usage is TRBV6-5 and J usage is TRBJ1-2; D is possibly TRBD1 (6 bases). The V gene lost 7 bases and the J gene lost 8 bases, with 20 bases spanning the gap. Germline CDR1 and CDR2: MNHEY and SVGAGI. The CDR3 sequence is 14 residues long. CDR3 DNA sequence: TGTGCCAGCACCGCCTGGCAGGGGAGTTACGGCTACACCTTC. It codes for CASTAWQGSYGYTF.

The rearrangement joins TRBV7-2 to TRBJ1-5, with 7 bases matching TRBD1. V gave up 5 bases and J gave up 0 bases; unmatched junction bases: 7. This CDR3 comprises 16 residues. Looked up from germline, CDR1 is SGHTA and CDR2 is FQGNSA. Here the CDR3 DNA reads TGTGCCAGCAGCCGGGGGACAGTGGTTAGCAATCAGCCCCAGCATTTT. Translated: CASSRGTVVSNQPQHF.

The rearrangement uses TRBV7-6 and TRBJ1-2; 8 positions agree with TRBD1. Looked up from germline, CDR1 is SGHVS and CDR2 is FNYEAQ. This CDR3 has 13 amino acids. Germline trimming cut 5 bases from V and 6 bases from J; bases unmatched to any gene: 5. The CDR3 sequence is CASSPGGGHGYTF. CDR3 bases: TGTGCCAGCAGCCCAGGGGGCGGTCATGGCTACACCTTC.

The gene calls are TRBV6-5 and TRBJ2-5, with D tentatively TRBD2 (6 bases). Germline V gives CDR1 MNHEY, CDR2 SVGAGI. Trimming stripped 0 bases from V and 3 bases from J, with 8 bases between. The length of the CDR3 is 14 residues. The CDR3 is CASSYSGGKETQYF. CDR3 nucleotides: TGTGCCAGCAGTTACTCCGGGGGAAAAGAGACCCAGTACTTC.

This sequence joins TRBV30 and TRBJ2-7; TRBD2 agrees at 8 bases. The CDR3 length is 15 residues. From germline, CDR1 is GTSNPN and CDR2 SVGIG (reference sequence). The V and J ends lost 4 bases and 0 bases, in that order; junction bases with no gene match: 8. CDR3 sequence: CAWKESGGNSYEQYF. As DNA, the CDR3 is TGTGCCTGGAAAGAGAGCGGGGGTAACTCCTACGAGCAGTACTTC.

The chain is built from TRBV5-4 and TRBJ2-7; 12 bases are shared with TRBD1. The CDR3 loop spans 19 amino acids. Germline V gene lookup returns CDR1 SGHNT and CDR2 YYREEE (reference sequence). J was trimmed by 2 bases and V by 2 bases; bases with no gene match: 14. CDR3 loop: CASSLGGTGGNLITYEQYF. The CDR3, as DNA: TGTGCCAGCAGCTTAGGGGGGACAGGGGGCAACCTAATCACCTACGAGCAGTACTTC.

The chain is built from TRBV11-2 and TRBJ2-7; 9 bases match TRBD1. The CDR3 runs 16 residues. The ends lost 4 bases at V and 3 bases at J; junction bases unmatched: 10. CDR1 SGHAT and CDR2 FQNNGV come from the germline V gene. The CDR3 region has the DNA TGTGCCAGCAGCTCCTCTTTTGGGACAGGGAACTACGAGCAGTACTTC. Translating it yields CASSSSFGTGNYEQYF.

J is TRBJ1-2 and V is TRBV30; D is perhaps TRBD1 (6 bases). The germline CDR1 and CDR2 sequences are GTSNPN and SVGIG (reference sequence). The CDR3 totals 13 residues. The V end was cut by 0 bases, the J end by 8 bases, with 13 bases between. CDR3 in DNA: TGTGCCTGGAGTGTAGGACAGATTCGGGGCTACACCTTC. It is translated as CAWSVGQIRGYTF.

This chain uses TRBV7-2 with TRBJ2-1, with a tentative D call TRBD2 (6 bases). V gave up 5 bases and J gave up 6 bases, with 11 bases separating them. This CDR3 has 13 residues. Germline assignment: CDR1 SGHTA and CDR2 FQGNSA. The CDR3 sequence is CASSPGTLNEQFF. The CDR3 region has the DNA TGTGCCAGCAGCCCCGGGACTCTCAATGAGCAGTTCTTC.

The chain employs TRBV29-1 and TRBJ1-1; possibly TRBD1 for D (6 bases). The CDR3 spans 14 residues. CDR1 SQVTM and CDR2 ANQGSEA come from the germline V gene. The V end was cut by 6 bases, the J end by 2 bases, with 16 bases between. CDR3 nucleotides: TGCAGCGTACAGGGCCAACGGCTTAACACTGAAGCTTTCTTT. Translated: CSVQGQRLNTEAFF.

The V and J genes are TRBV6-1 and TRBJ1-1, with 12 bases identical to TRBD1. The length of the CDR3 is 13 residues. The V gene end was trimmed by 11 bases and the J gene end by 5 bases; junction bases not matched to a gene: 6. From germline, CDR1 is MNHNS and CDR2 SASEGT. In DNA form, the CDR3 reads TGTGCCGGGGGACAGGGGGCAGGTACTGAAGCTTTCTTT. Translating gives CAGGQGAGTEAFF.

In this sample, this clone turned up a few times. This chain joins TRBV5-8 and TRBJ1-5, with a weak D call TRBD1 (6 bases). The V end was cut by 4 bases, the J end by 4 bases, with 9 bases between. The CDR3 is 13 amino acids. Germline V gene sequence: CDR1 SGHTS, CDR2 YDEGEE. DNA of the CDR3: TGTGCCAGCAGCCTGACAGGTAATCAGCCCCAGCATTTT. Its translation is CASSLTGNQPQHF.

This CDR3 is CASSQGSATGGETQYF. DNA for the CDR3: TGCGCCAGCAGCCAAGGAAGTGCGACGGGGGGAGAGACCCAGTACTTC. The V gene is TRBV4-1, the J gene TRBJ2-5; 7 nucleotides line up with TRBD2. CDR3 size: 16 residues. Unmatched junction bases numbered 9, after V lost 1 base and J lost 4 bases. The germline V gene has CDR1 MGHRA and CDR2 YSYEKL.

V and J are TRBV19 and TRBJ2-3; 7 bases are shared with TRBD2. There are 15 residues in the CDR3. In germline, CDR1 is LNHDA, CDR2 SQIVND (reference sequence). V was clipped by 5 bases and J by 4 bases; unmatched bases: 9. Here the CDR3 DNA reads TGTGCCAGTAGTTCCCCCGGGGGGTCGGCAGATACGCAGTATTTT. Residues: CASSSPGGSADTQYF. Full variable domain (outside the CDR3, taken from reference TRBV19 and TRBJ2-3): DGGITQSPKYLFRKEGQNVTLSCEQNLNHDAMYWYRQDPGQGLRLIYYSQIVNDFQKGDIAEGYSVSREKKESFPLTVTSAQKNPTAFYLCASSSPGGSADTQYFGPGTRLTVL.